This T cell receptor (beta chain) was retrieved from a study of regulatory T cells in long-lasting Graves disease. Study-wide results and caveats: Persistent disease preferred TRBV28, TRBJ1-2 and TRBJ2-5; new disease, TRBV20-1 and TRBJ2-1. For persistent Graves' patients, TCR diversity was lower than for newly diagnosed ones.

The CDR3 spans 15 residues. Trimming cost V 5 bases and J 7 bases; bases outside gene matches: 12. Germline V CDR1 and CDR2: SGDLS, YYNGEE. Investigators prepared the TCR beta libraries by applying iRepertoire HTBI primers and Arm-PCR of CDR3 regions. MiXCR was run by TCRdb on the multiplex PCR reads, yielding one entry per CDR3 protein. The sample holds approximately 250,000 distinct CDR3 sequences; approximately 20% are singletons and the top ten take roughly a fifth. Time point specified: newly diagnosed GD, antithyroid drugs for less than 3 months. There was RNA extracted from PBMCs, and the TCR library was made from it. About this clonotype itself: Its antigen remains unidentified. Given a far larger clone just one base away, this is likely a sequencing read error.

The sequencing used peripheral blood mononuclear cells (PBMCs), collected at new diagnosis, from a patient treated with antithyroid drugs. The sequence came from a female donor with Graves disease. The chain is built from TRBV9 and TRBJ1-1, with 9 bases identical to TRBD1. The DNA of the CDR3 is TGTGCCAGCAGTTCGCCGGACAGGGGAGACATTGAAGCTTTCTTT. It encodes CASSSPDRGDIEAFF.